This paragraph covers one TCR beta chain sequence. Its antigen is not identified. The data originate from a study of T cell responses to AZD1222 COVID-19 vaccine. Measured with immunoSEQ multiplex PCR; TCRdb has only the in-frame clones, and not every one. The sample has over 85,000 clones, roughly 92% seen once. Study-level results: Females outnumbered males among donors, who were mostly white British; clonal diversity was possibly underestimated. When two AZD1222 doses had been given, Spike-specific TCR breadth and depth rose. Reportedly, close to half of spike-specific TCRs are directed against unmutated variant regions.

V lost 2 bases and J 1 base, leaving 15 bases between the germline ends. The CDR3 is 17 amino acids. Looked up from germline, CDR1 is LGHDT and CDR2 is YNNKEL (reference sequence). The clonotype originates from an adult who received the AZD1222 COVID-19 vaccine. The sequences come from peripheral blood, collected 28 days after the second AZD1222 dose. The rearrangement uses TRBV3-1 (or the pseudogene TRBV3-2) and TRBJ1-3, with a tentative D call TRBD1 (5 bases). The CDR3 is CASSQTHEGRSGNTIYF. In DNA form, the CDR3 reads TGTGCCAGCAGCCAAACCCACGAGGGGCGGTCTGGAAACACCATATATTTT.